These 17 T cell receptor beta chains were sequenced from one sample in a study of blood T cell repertoires in COVID-19. TCRdb's table, derived via immunoSEQ multiplex PCR, lists solely in-frame clones and lacks some. Found here are 200,000 to 250,000 clones, about four fifths of them singletons; the top ten hold around 2%. The sample was peripheral blood. These receptors all come from a man aged 30-40 years who had recovered from COVID-19.

This chain joins TRBV7-6 and TRBJ2-1; 14 nucleotides align to TRBD2. There are 15 residues in the CDR3. The ends lost 5 bases at V and 15 bases at J; junction bases unmatched: 12. Germline CDR1 reads SGHVS; CDR2 reads FNYEAQ. The CDR3 is CASSPGPGLAGDAFF. The CDR3 coding sequence is TGTGCCAGCAGCCCCGGCCCGGGACTAGCGGGGGATGCGTTCTTC.

The gene calls are TRBV5-1 and TRBJ2-3; TRBD2 aligns across 10 bases. This CDR3 spans 16 amino acids. Germline loops: CDR1 SGHRS, CDR2 YFSETQ. J was trimmed by 2 bases and V by 0 bases; bases with no gene match: 3. DNA of the CDR3: TGCGCCAGCAGCTTGGAGCGGGGGGGCCCCACAGATACGCAGTATTTT. It encodes CASSLERGGPTDTQYF.

The J gene is TRBJ2-7, the V gene TRBV10-3; maybe TRBD2 (5 bases). The germline V gene has CDR1 ENHRY and CDR2 SYGVKD. Trimming stripped 3 bases from V and 2 bases from J, with 11 bases between. This CDR3 contains 14 residues. CDR3 region: CAISDQGSAYEQYF. The CDR3 nucleotides read TGTGCCATCAGTGACCAAGGGAGCGCCTACGAGCAGTACTTC.

This rearrangement joins TRBV9 to TRBJ2-1; D remains unclear. Germline V lookup: CDR1 SGDLS, CDR2 YYNGEE. V was cut by 1 base and J by 3 bases, with 5 bases left in between. The CDR3 sequence is 13 residues long. CDR3 DNA: TGTGCCAGCAGCGTAAGCCTCTACAATGAGCAGTTCTTC. The encoded protein is CASSVSLYNEQFF.

This chain uses TRBV29-1 with TRBJ2-3, with TRBD1 as a possible D gene (6 bases). This CDR3 is 15 amino acids long. The germline V gene has CDR1 SQVTM and CDR2 ANQGSEA. Trimming left V 6 bases short and J 6 bases short, with 22 bases between. CDR3 DNA sequence: TGCAGCGTCGGTACCGGGACAACAGGGACGGATACGCAGTATTTT. This translates into CSVGTGTTGTDTQYF.

This chain links TRBV12-3 or TRBV12-4 with TRBJ1-1; D might be TRBD1 (5 bases). This CDR3 region has 13 residues. V was shortened by 7 bases and J by 2 bases, with 11 bases between the two germline ends. In DNA form, the CDR3 reads TGTGCCAGCACTCCAGACAGTAACACTGAAGCTTTCTTT. This translates into CASTPDSNTEAFF.

The chain recombines TRBV25-1 with TRBJ2-5; D is unclear. Germline-derived CDR1 and CDR2 are MGHDK and SYGVNS. This CDR3 contains 13 residues. Between the trimmed V and J ends, which lost 5 bases and 0 bases, there was a span of 7 bases. The CDR3 loop is CASSQADQETQYF. DNA for the CDR3: TGTGCCAGCAGTCAGGCAGACCAAGAGACCCAGTACTTC.

The rearrangement uses TRBV25-1 and TRBJ1-6; D possibly corresponds to TRBD1 (6 bases). Germline V CDR1 and CDR2: MGHDK, SYGVNS. The germline V and J ends were trimmed by 6 bases and 10 bases, with 19 bases remaining between them. CDR3 size: 15 residues. The CDR3 region is CASSNYQGPGSPLHF. CDR3 DNA sequence: TGTGCCAGCAGCAACTACCAGGGGCCGGGGTCACCCCTCCACTTT.

This chain links TRBV18 with TRBJ2-7, with 9 bases that match TRBD1. This CDR3 contains 16 residues. V lost 5 bases to trimming and J lost 4 bases; unmatched junction nucleotides: 12. Germline V gene sequence: CDR1 KGHSH, CDR2 LQKENI. CDR3 protein: CASSKGSGTGFYEQYF. CDR3 in DNA: TGTGCCAGCTCAAAGGGGTCGGGGACAGGGTTTTACGAGCAGTACTTC.

The gene calls are TRBV3-1 (or the pseudogene TRBV3-2) and TRBJ1-6; D gene uncertain. CDR3 length: 15 amino acids. V lost 1 base and J 10 bases, leaving 14 bases between the germline ends. Germline CDR1 reads LGHDT; CDR2 reads YNNKEL (reference sequence). The CDR3: CASSQGAGSPSPLHF. In DNA, the CDR3 is TGTGCCAGCAGCCAAGGGGCAGGATCCCCCTCACCCCTCCACTTT.

V is TRBV2 and J is TRBJ1-2; the match to TRBD1 covers 9 bases. The CDR3 is made up of 14 amino acids. Germline V gene sequence: CDR1 SNHLY, CDR2 FYNNEI. With 0 bases clipped from V and 6 bases from J, the junction kept 2 bases outside the gene matches. This chain's CDR3 is CASSEATGGNGYTF. The CDR3 DNA reads as TGTGCCAGCAGTGAAGCCACAGGGGGCAATGGCTACACCTTC.

The CDR3, as DNA: TGTGCCAGCAGTTTTAGCGCCACTGAAGCTTTCTTT. This sequence encodes CASSFSATEAFF. This chain links TRBV12-3 or TRBV12-4 with TRBJ1-1; D is undetermined. Trimming cost V 3 bases and J 4 bases, with 6 bases left between them. The CDR3 totals 12 residues.

This clone was seen only once. The chain employs TRBV19 and TRBJ1-2; 12 bases fit TRBD1. With 4 bases clipped from V and 3 bases from J, the junction kept 3 bases outside the gene matches. Germline V gene data show CDR1 as LNHDA and CDR2 as SQIVND (reference sequence). The CDR3 loop spans 15 amino acids. The CDR3 loop reads CASSTGTGGDYGYTF. The CDR3 DNA reads as TGTGCCAGTAGTACCGGGACAGGGGGCGACTATGGCTACACCTTC.

This clone has more than one count but fewer than ten. This sequence joins TRBV20-1 and TRBJ1-1; TRBD1 is a possible D gene (6 bases). CDR3 size: 11 residues. The V gene's germline CDR1 is DFQATT and CDR2 SNEGSKA (reference sequence). The V end was cut by 3 bases, the J end by 9 bases, with 11 bases between. CDR3 DNA: TGCAGTGCTAGGGGGGCCCCTAAAGCTTTCTTT. It specifies CSARGAPKAFF.

This chain links TRBV7-9 with TRBJ1-6; D uncertain. The CDR3 extends over 15 amino acids. CDR1 is SEHNR and CDR2 is FQNEAQ in the germline V gene (reference sequence). V lost 1 base and J 7 bases, leaving 11 bases between the germline ends. The chain's CDR3 is CASSLDLRNNSPLHF. Written as DNA, the CDR3 is TGTGCCAGCAGCTTAGATTTGCGGAACAATTCACCCCTCCACTTT. The full variable domain, in which reference TRBV7-9 and TRBJ1-6 provide the parts outside the CDR3, is DTGVSQNPRHKITKRGQNVTFRCDPISEHNRLYWYRQTLGQGPEFLTYFQNEAQLEKSRLLSDRFSAERPKGSFSTLEIQRTEQGDSAMYLCASSLDLRNNSPLHFGNGTRLTVT.

The CDR3 spells CASTQDRGRDKQFF. In DNA, the CDR3 is TGTGCCAGCACCCAAGACAGGGGAAGGGACAAACAGTTCTTC. The chain couples TRBV2 to TRBJ2-1, with 8 positions matching TRBD1. The trim removed 7 bases at V and 13 bases at J, leaving 15 bases unmatched. There are 14 residues in the CDR3. CDR1 and CDR2 from the germline V gene are SNHLY and FYNNEI. The whole variable domain, remainder taken from reference TRBV2 and TRBJ2-1, is EPEVTQTPSHQVTQMGQEVILRCVPISNHLYFYWYRQILGQKVEFLVSFYNNEISEKSEIFDDQFSVERPDGSNFTLKIRSTKLEDSAMYFCASTQDRGRDKQFFGPGTRLTVL.

The chain employs TRBV5-6 and TRBJ2-5, with 7 bases that match TRBD2. The CDR3 spans 14 residues. With 3 bases clipped from V and 5 bases from J, the junction kept 7 bases outside the gene matches. From germline, CDR1 is SGHDT and CDR2 YYEEEE. The CDR3 here is CASSSQTGGETQYF. CDR3 DNA sequence: TGTGCCAGCAGCTCCCAGACGGGGGGTGAGACCCAGTACTTC.